This T cell receptor (beta chain) was sequenced in a study of T-cell reconstitution after alpha-beta-depleted transplantation in children. Whole-study findings and limits: Expanded graft clones numbering several hundred reportedly gave rise to alpha-beta T cells about two months after transplant. Some patients' high day-60 TCRbeta diversity was traced to surviving recipient T cells and thymic progenitors. Newly produced T cells mostly provided counts and TCRbeta diversity after one year, as hyperexpanded clones declined.

It was with unique molecular identifiers that the TCRbeta library was prepared. TCRdb reanalysed the PCR reads using MiXCR and keeps one entry per CDR3 protein. Seen here are about 980,000 distinct CDR3 sequences, about 30% observed once, and the top ten hold 28%. In this sample, this clonotype turned up a few times. Its specificity is not known. V was clipped by 4 bases and J by 2 bases, with 15 bases between them. The CDR3 runs 16 residues. The germline V gene has CDR1 SGHAT and CDR2 FQDESV (reference sequence). This chain joins TRBV11-1 and TRBJ2-1; D could derive from TRBD1 or TRBD2 (5 bases each). The sample consisted of PBMCs, mostly from graft donor cells, taken 360 days after TCRalphabeta/CD19-depleted stem cell transplant. This clonotype was obtained from a boy younger than two who had a stem cell transplant for SCID, so the T cells may come from the graft donor. The CDR3 DNA follows: TGTGCCAGCAGCTCTCGCTCAGGGAGCGCCTACAATGAGCAGTTCTTC. Its protein product is CASSSRSGSAYNEQFF.